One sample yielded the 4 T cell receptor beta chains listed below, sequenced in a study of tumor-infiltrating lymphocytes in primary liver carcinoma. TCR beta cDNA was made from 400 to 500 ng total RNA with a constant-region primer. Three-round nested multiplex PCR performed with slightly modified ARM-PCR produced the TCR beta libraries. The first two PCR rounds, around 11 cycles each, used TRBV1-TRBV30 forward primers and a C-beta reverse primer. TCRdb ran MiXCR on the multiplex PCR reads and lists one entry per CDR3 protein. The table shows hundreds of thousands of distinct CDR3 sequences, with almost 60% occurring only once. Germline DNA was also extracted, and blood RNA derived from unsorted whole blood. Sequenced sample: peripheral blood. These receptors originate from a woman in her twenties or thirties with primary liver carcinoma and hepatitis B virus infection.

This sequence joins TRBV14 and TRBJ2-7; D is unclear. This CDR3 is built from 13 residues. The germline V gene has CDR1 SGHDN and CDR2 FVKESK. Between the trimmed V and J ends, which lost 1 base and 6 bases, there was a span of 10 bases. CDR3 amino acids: CASSQVTSSEQYF. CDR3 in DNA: TGTGCCAGCAGCCAAGTCACTTCGTCCGAGCAGTACTTC.

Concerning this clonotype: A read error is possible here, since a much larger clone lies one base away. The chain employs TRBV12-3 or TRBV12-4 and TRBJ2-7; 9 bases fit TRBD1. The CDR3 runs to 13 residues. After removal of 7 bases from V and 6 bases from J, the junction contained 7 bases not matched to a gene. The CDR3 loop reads CASTLTGGREQYF. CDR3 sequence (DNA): TGTGCCAGCACCTTGACAGGGGGTCGCGAGCAGTACTTC.

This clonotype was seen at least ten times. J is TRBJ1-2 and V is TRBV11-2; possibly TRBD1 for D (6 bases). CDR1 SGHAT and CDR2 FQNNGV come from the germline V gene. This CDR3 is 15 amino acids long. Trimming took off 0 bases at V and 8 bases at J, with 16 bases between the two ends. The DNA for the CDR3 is TGTGCCAGCAGCTTAGATCAGCGGGGGGCCGGGGGCTACACCTTC. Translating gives CASSLDQRGAGGYTF.

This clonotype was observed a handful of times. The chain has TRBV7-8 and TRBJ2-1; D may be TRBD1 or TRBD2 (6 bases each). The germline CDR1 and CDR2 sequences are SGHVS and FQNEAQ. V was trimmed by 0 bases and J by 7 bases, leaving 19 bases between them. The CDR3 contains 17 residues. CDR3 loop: CASSLAQGGSGWNEQFF. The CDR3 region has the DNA TGTGCCAGCAGCTTAGCGCAAGGGGGGAGTGGTTGGAATGAGCAGTTCTTC.